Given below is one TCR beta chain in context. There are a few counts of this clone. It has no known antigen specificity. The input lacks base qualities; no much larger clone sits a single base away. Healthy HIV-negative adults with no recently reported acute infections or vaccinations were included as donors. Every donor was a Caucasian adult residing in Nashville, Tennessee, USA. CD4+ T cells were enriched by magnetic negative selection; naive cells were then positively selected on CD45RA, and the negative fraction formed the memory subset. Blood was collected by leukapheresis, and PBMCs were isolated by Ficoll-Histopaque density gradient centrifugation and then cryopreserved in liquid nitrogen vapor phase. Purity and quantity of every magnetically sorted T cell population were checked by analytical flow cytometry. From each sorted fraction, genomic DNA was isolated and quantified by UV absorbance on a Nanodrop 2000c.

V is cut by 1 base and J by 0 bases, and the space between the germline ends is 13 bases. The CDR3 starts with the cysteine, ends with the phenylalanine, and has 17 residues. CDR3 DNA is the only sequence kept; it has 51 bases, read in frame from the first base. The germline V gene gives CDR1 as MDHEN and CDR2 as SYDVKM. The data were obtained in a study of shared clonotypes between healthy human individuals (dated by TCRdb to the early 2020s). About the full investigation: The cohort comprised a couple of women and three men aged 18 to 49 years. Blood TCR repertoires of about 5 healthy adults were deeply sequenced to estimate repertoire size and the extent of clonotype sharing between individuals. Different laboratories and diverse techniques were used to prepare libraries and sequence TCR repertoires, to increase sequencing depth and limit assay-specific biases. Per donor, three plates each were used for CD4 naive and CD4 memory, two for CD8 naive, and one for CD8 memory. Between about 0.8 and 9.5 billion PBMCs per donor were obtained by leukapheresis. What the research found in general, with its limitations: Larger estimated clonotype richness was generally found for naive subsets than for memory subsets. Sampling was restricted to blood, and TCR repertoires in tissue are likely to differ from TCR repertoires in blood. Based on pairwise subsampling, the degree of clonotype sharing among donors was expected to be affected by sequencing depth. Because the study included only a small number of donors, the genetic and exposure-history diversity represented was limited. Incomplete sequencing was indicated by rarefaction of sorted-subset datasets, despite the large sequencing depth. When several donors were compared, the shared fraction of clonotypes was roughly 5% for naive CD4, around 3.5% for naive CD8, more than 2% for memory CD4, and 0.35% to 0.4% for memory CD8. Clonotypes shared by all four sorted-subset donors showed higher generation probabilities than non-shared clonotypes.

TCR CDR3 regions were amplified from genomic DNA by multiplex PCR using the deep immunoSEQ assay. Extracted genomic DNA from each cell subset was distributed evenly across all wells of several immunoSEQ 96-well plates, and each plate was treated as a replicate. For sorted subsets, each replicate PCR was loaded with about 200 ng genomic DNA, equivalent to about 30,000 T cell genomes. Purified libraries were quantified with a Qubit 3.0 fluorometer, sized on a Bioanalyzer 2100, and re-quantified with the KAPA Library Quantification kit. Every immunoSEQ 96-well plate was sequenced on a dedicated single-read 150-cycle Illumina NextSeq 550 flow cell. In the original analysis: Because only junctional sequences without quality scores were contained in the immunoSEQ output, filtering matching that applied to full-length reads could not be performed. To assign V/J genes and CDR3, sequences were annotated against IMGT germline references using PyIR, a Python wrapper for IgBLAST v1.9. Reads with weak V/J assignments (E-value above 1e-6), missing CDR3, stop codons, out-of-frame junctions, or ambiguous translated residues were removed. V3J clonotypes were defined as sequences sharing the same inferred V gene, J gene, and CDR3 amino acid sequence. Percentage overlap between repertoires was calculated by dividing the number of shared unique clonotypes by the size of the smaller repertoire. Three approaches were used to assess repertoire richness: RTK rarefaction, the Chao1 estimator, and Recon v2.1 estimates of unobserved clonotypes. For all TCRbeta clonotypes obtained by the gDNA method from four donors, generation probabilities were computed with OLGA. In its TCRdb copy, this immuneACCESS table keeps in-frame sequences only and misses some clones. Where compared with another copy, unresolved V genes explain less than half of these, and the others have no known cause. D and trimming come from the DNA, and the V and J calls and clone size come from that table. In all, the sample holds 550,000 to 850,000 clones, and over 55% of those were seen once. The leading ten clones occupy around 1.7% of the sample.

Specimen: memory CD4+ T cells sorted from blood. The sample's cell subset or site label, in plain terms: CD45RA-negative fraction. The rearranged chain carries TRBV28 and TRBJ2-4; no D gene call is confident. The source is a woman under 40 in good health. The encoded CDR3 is CASSLSPARLAKNIQYF. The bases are TGTGCCAGCAGTTTATCTCCGGCCAGACTAGCCAAAAACATTCAGTACTTC.